This section outlines one TCR beta chain sequence together with its context. This entry comes from a study of blood T cell repertoires in COVID-19. Overall study: Sample material is recorded as cDNA or gDNA derived from T cells, B-cell-depleted T cells, or PBMCs.

The V gene lost 4 bases and the J gene lost 3 bases, with 16 bases spanning the gap. The germline V gene encodes CDR1 SGDLS and CDR2 YYNGEE. The CDR3 is 16 amino acids. Sequencing used immunoSEQ multiplex PCR; TCRdb keeps in-frame clones, though not all of them. The sample includes 100,000 to 150,000 clones, around 70% of them seen just once. The rearrangement joins TRBV9 to TRBJ2-2, with D possibly TRBD2 on 5 matching bases. The sample consisted of peripheral blood. The receptor's source is an elderly man with COVID-19, enrolled during active disease. CDR3 sequence: CASSPRGRRDTGELFF. The CDR3 DNA follows: TGTGCCAGCAGCCCAAGAGGGCGTCGGGACACCGGGGAGCTGTTTTTT. The full variable domain, rest sourced from reference TRBV9 and TRBJ2-2, is DSGVTQTPKHLITATGQRVTLRCSPRSGDLSVYWYQQSLDQGLQFLIQYYNGEERAKGNILERFSAQQFPDLHSELNLSSLELGDSALYFCASSPRGRRDTGELFFGEGSRLTVL.